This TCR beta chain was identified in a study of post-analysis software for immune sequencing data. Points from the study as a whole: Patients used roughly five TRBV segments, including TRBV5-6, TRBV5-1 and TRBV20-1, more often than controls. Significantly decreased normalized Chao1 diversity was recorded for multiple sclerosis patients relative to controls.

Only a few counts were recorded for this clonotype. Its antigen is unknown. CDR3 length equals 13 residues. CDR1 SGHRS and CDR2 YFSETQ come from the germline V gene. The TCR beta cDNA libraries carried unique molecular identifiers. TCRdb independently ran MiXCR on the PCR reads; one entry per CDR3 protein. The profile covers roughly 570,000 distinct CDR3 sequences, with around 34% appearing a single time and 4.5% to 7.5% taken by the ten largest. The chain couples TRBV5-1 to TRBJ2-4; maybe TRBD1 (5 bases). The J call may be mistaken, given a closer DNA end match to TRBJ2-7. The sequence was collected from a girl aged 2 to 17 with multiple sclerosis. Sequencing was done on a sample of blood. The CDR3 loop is CASSPGRVNEQYF. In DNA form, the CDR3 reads TGCGCCAGCAGCCCGGGCAGGGTAAACGAGCAGTACTTC.